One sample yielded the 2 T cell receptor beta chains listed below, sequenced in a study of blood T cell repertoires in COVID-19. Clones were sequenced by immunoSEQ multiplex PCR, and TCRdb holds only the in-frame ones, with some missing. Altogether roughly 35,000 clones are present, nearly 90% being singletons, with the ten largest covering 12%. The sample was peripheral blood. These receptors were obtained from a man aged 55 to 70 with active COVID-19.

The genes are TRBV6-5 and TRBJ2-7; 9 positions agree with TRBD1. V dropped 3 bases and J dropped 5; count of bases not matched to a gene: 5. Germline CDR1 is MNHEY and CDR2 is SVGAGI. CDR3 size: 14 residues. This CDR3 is CASSYGTGSHEQYF. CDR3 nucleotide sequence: TGTGCCAGCAGTTATGGGACAGGGTCCCACGAGCAGTACTTC.

The DNA for the CDR3 is TGTGCCAGCAGCTTATCCTCCGCAGGGGGCGGGCGTGGCTACACCTTC. Translated: CASSLSSAGGGRGYTF. The rearrangement links TRBV7-2 to TRBJ1-2; TRBD1 agrees at 8 bases. The CDR3 is made up of 16 amino acids. V lost 2 bases and J lost 7; bases outside the gene matches: 12. Looked up from germline, CDR1 is SGHTA and CDR2 is FQGNSA.